This T cell receptor beta chain was captured in a study of cytomegalovirus exposure and HLA in healthy donors. Looking at the study overall: The Caucasian-associated ancestry cluster contained 75% to 85% of the approximately 430 genotyped donors. Study results and caveats: A later analysis reportedly found fewer N-insertions in an Asian-associated ancestry cluster than the roughly 670-donor mean. TRBV6-2, TRBV6-3 and other indistinguishable V segments were excluded.

About this clone itself: What it binds is not known.

This PCR relied on a set of 60 Vbeta primers and 13 Jbeta primers. The repertoire was sequenced with immunoSEQ multiplex PCR; TCRdb's copy has only in-frame clones and lacks some. The table has 98,000 or so clones, roughly 82% seen once. This CDR3 region has 15 residues. V was shortened by 1 base and J by 0 bases, with 6 bases between the two germline ends. The germline V gene encodes CDR1 SGHTA and CDR2 FQGNSA. Each donor's status was that of a healthy bone marrow donor. Sequencing was carried out using PBMCs. The sequence was obtained from a human donor in good health. The rearrangement uses TRBV7-2 and TRBJ2-2, with a tentative D call TRBD2 (5 bases). CDR3 sequence reads: CASSLGGANTGELFF. In nucleotides, the CDR3 is TGTGCCAGCAGCTTAGGGGGAGCGAACACCGGGGAGCTGTTTTTT.